This TCR beta chain was identified in a study of blood T cell repertoires in COVID-19. Produced via immunoSEQ multiplex PCR; TCRdb's table is partial and in-frame only. The sample carries roughly 120,000 clones, more than 60% recorded once. CDR3 length: 11 amino acids. Looked up from germline, CDR1 is LGHDT and CDR2 is YNNKEL (reference sequence). Trimming stripped 3 bases from V and 10 bases from J, with 7 bases between. The chain carries TRBV3-1 (or the pseudogene TRBV3-2) and TRBJ2-1; no clear D gene. This clonotype was obtained from a man between 50 and 59 years old with acute or convalescent COVID-19. The sample consisted of peripheral blood. CDR3 protein: CASSHTREQFF. The CDR3 bases are TGTGCCAGCAGCCACACCAGGGAGCAGTTCTTC.